A selection of T cell receptor beta chains follows, all from one sample in a study of shared clonotypes between healthy human individuals. Only in-frame clones appear in the TCRdb table, and some are missing; sequencing was by immunoSEQ multiplex PCR. This sample has about 530,000 clones; roughly 95% occur once, and the top ten carry about 0.064%. The sample consisted of naive CD4+ T cells sorted from blood. The receptors originated from a woman aged 25 to 45 in good health. Each CDR3 is given with its conserved first and last residue.

v_gene	j_gene	CDR3aa
TRBV4-1	TRBJ1-1	CASSPPGQGGENTEAFF
TRBV7-2	.	CASSQQGASYEQYF
TRBV5-5	TRBJ2-7	CASSLGPGQSGLEQYF
TRBV5-1	TRBJ1-1	CASSLMRGETEAFF
TRBV5-4	TRBJ2-1	CASSLEPSSYNEQFF
TRBV11-2	TRBJ1-1	CASSFPEISQAFF
TRBV18	TRBJ2-7	CASSPPVAGPYEQYF
TRBV7-3	TRBJ2-3	CASSLPPQDTQYF
TRBV2	TRBJ1-2	CASSGGRGYTF
TRBV7-2	TRBJ1-1	CASSLVRGTLPNTEAFF
TRBV4-1	TRBJ1-5	CASSQEFVIQPQHF
TRBV12-5	TRBJ2-1	CASGSDRDSNQLIAYNEQFF
TRBV6-5	TRBJ1-1	CASSYGEETEAFF
TRBV6-1	TRBJ2-3	CASSELGSGNTDTQYF
TRBV11-2	TRBJ2-7	CASSPLRKQGPSYEQYF
TRBV28	TRBJ2-7	CASSDQGARPYEQYF
TRBV11-2	TRBJ2-2	CASSFAGGKGELFF
TRBV6-1	TRBJ1-1	CASSELSRSNTEAFF
TRBV19	TRBJ1-4	CASSMAVRPNEKLFF
TRBV10-3	TRBJ2-3	CALGLAGADTQYF
TRBV28	TRBJ1-4	CASSPIEKDEKLFF
TRBV18	TRBJ1-1	CASSPLTGGPYTEAFF
TRBV28	TRBJ1-5	CASSLYGTGVRNQPQHF
TRBV29-1	TRBJ2-7	CSVAGLDGIHEQYF
TRBV6-5	TRBJ1-1	CASRNDVSTPTEAFF
TRBV27	TRBJ1-5	CASSFRDQPQHF
TRBV4-1	.	CASSLSLFYEQYF
TRBV15	TRBJ2-1	CATSGGRTSGGNEQFF
TRBV30	TRBJ1-1	CAWSPLGGQGISEAFF
TRBV28	TRBJ2-7	CASSPGLAGVYKYF
TRBV7-2	TRBJ2-5	CASSVRAQLAGEKTQYF
TRBV28	TRBJ1-5	CASSSPPDSNQPQHF
TRBV7-3	TRBJ1-2	CASSARSPIEGYTF
TRBV28	TRBJ2-4	CASSFAGTSGRGYF
TRBV2	TRBJ2-3	CAGSGTEMSDTQYF
TRBV10-2	TRBJ2-7	CASSESRDRGRYEQYF
TRBV25-1	TRBJ1-6	CASSVNYSPLHF
TRBV7-9	TRBJ2-1	CASSLVARRENEQFF
TRBV14	TRBJ1-4	CASSQDSGAGKLFF
TRBV28	TRBJ2-7	CASSLGLAGAESF
TRBV28	TRBJ2-1	CASSTPASGSYNEQFF
TRBV28	TRBJ1-5	CASRLTDGHNQPQHF
TRBV27	TRBJ2-7	CASRKLPRQADYEQYF
TRBV28	TRBJ2-1	CASSGTKWKKFF
TRBV28	TRBJ1-1	CASSSVFGSETEAFF
TRBV10-3	TRBJ2-7	CATAERDEQYF
TRBV25-1	TRBJ1-1	CASRGQGTEAFF
TRBV7-9	TRBJ2-5	CASSPPGLQETQYF
TRBV7-2	TRBJ2-2	CASSSRTSGSFGELFF
TRBV6-1	TRBJ2-7	CASSGLATDEQYF